This T cell receptor beta chain is from a study of T cell changes during pregnancy in multiple sclerosis. Assay: immunoSEQ multiplex PCR; the TCRdb copy retains only in-frame clones and omits some. The sample contains about 67,000 clones, 80% to 95% of which appear only once. This specimen consisted of peripheral blood, obtained in the second trimester of pregnancy. The sequence was obtained from a female donor with multiple sclerosis, enrolled in a pregnancy study.

The CDR3 DNA is TGTGCCAGCAGTTATATTGCAACTAATGAAAAACTGTTTTTT. Translating it yields CASSYIATNEKLFF. The chain couples TRBV2 to TRBJ1-4; D not resolved. Germline V CDR1 and CDR2: SNHLY, FYNNEI. Deletions cut 5 bases from V and 0 bases from J, with 7 bases between. The CDR3 totals 14 residues.